This record concerns one T cell receptor (beta chain) sequence. TCRdb's table, derived via immunoSEQ multiplex PCR, lists solely in-frame clones and lacks some. The table has approximately 37,000 clones, around 94% seen once; the top ten hold roughly 1.7%. This sample stems from a study of T cell changes during pregnancy in multiple sclerosis. CDR3 size: 14 residues. Germline V gene sequence: CDR1 MGHDK, CDR2 SYGVNS. Trimming removed 1 base from V and 3 bases from J, with 7 bases in between. The sequences come from peripheral blood, collected in the third trimester of pregnancy. V and J are TRBV25-1 and TRBJ1-3; D may be TRBD1 (5 bases). The receptor's source is a female donor with multiple sclerosis, enrolled in a pregnancy study. The CDR3 region is CASSEWGGGNTIYF. CDR3 coding DNA: TGTGCCAGCAGTGAATGGGGGGGTGGAAACACCATATATTTT.